This T cell receptor (beta chain) was found in a study of OX40 agonist ivuxolimab in advanced cancers. The study, taken as a whole, reports: With doses of 0.1-3.0 mg/kg, partial responders showed among the lowest clonal expansion.

Method: immunoSEQ multiplex PCR; TCRdb's copy keeps in-frame clones and lacks some. The sample gives fewer than 75,000 clones, around 90% of which show up once; around 0.61% is in the top ten. The table lists this clone with a few counts. Antigen: not known. The input for sequencing was CD4+ or CD8+ T cells sorted from blood, taken in a trial of the OX40 agonist ivuxolimab. The TCR originated in an adult with an advanced solid tumor such as melanoma, head and neck, liver or kidney cancer.

The CDR3 nucleotides are TGTGCCAGCAGTTACTCTCGGACAGGGGGCGGCTATGGCTACACCTTC. As protein: CASSYSRTGGGYGYTF. The chain is built from TRBV6-5 and TRBJ1-2; 11 positions agree with TRBD1. The junction had 4 bases not matched to a gene; V was cut back by 0 bases and J by 4 bases. From germline, CDR1 is MNHEY and CDR2 SVGAGI. The CDR3 length is 16 residues.